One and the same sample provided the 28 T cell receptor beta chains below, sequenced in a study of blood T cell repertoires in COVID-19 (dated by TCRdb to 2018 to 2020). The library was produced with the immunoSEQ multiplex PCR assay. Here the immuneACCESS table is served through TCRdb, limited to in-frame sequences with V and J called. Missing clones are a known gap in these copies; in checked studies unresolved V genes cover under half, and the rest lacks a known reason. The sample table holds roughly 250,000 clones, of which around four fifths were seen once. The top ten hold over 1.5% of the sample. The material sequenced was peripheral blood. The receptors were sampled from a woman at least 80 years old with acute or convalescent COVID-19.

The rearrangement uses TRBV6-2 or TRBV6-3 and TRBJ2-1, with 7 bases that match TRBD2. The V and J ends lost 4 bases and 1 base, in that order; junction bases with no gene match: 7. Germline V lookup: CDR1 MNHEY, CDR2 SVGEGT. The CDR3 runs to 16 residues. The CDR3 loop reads CASSFVRGVSYNEQFF. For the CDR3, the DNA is TGTGCCAGCAGTTTTGTACGGGGGGTGTCCTACAATGAGCAGTTCTTC.

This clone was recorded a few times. CDR3 loop: CASSQSPYEGASGNTIYF. As DNA, the CDR3 is TGTGCCAGCAGCCAAAGCCCCTATGAGGGAGCCTCTGGAAACACCATATATTTT. The chain joins TRBV27 to TRBJ1-3; no definite D call. This CDR3 is 18 amino acids long. Germline lookup yields CDR1 MNHEY and CDR2 SMNVEV (reference sequence). V dropped 6 bases and J dropped 0 bases, with 21 bases sitting between them.

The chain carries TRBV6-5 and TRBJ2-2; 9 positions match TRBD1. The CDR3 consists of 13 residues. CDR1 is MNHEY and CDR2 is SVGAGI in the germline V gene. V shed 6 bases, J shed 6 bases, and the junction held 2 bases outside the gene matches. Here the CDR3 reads CASRQGAAGELFF. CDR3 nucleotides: TGTGCCAGCAGACAGGGGGCGGCCGGGGAGCTGTTTTTT.

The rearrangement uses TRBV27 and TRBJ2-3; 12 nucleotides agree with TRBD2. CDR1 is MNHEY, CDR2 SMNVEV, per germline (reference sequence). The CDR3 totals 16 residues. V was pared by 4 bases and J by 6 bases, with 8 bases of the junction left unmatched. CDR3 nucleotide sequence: TGTGCCAGCAGTTCAAGACTAGCGGGGGTCCCGGATACGCAGTATTTT. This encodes CASSSRLAGVPDTQYF.

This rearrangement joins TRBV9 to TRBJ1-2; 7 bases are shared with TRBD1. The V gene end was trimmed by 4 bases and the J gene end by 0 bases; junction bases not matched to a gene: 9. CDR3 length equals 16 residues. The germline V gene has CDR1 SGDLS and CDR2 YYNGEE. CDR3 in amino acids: CASSLGGTGTNYGYTF. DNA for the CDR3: TGTGCCAGCAGCCTAGGGGGCACCGGCACTAACTATGGCTACACCTTC.

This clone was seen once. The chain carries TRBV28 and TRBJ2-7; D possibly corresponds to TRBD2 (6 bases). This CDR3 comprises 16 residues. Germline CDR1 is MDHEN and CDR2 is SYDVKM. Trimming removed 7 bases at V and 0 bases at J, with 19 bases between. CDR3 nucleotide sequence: TGTGCCAGCACCGCCGTCCGGGACTCGCCCTCCTACGAGCAGTACTTC. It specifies CASTAVRDSPSYEQYF.

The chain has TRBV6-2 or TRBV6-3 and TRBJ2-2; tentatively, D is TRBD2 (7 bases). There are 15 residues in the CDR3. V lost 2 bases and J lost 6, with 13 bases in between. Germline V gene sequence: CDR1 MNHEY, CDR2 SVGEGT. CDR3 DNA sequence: TGTGCCAGCAGTTACGCGTTAGGGGGGGCCGGGGAGCTGTTTTTT. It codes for CASSYALGGAGELFF.

Written as DNA, the CDR3 is TGTGCCAGCAGTCGCGGGACAGGGAATTCAGAGACCCAGTACTTC. It codes for CASSRGTGNSETQYF. This chain uses TRBV2 with TRBJ2-5; 9 bases map to TRBD1. With 5 bases clipped from V and 4 bases from J, the junction kept 8 bases outside the gene matches. CDR3 length: 15 amino acids. Germline loops: CDR1 SNHLY, CDR2 FYNNEI.

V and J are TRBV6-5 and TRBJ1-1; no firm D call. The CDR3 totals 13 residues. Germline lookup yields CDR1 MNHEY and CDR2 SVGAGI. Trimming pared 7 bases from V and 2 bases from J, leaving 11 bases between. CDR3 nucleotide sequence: TGTGCCAGCACCCCTCCGGGAAACACTGAAGCTTTCTTT. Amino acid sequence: CASTPPGNTEAFF.

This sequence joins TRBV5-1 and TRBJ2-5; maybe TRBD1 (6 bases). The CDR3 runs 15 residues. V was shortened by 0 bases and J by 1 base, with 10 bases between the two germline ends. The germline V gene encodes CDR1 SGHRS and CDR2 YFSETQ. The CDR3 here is CASSLGAGVQETQYF. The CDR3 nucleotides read TGCGCCAGCAGCTTGGGGGCAGGGGTCCAAGAGACCCAGTACTTC. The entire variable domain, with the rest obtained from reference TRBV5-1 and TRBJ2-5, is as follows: KAGVTQTPRYLIKTRGQQVTLSCSPISGHRSVSWYQQTPGQGLQFLFEYFSETQRNKGNFPGRFSGRQFSNSRSEMNVSTLELGDSALYLCASSLGAGVQETQYFGPGTRLLVL.

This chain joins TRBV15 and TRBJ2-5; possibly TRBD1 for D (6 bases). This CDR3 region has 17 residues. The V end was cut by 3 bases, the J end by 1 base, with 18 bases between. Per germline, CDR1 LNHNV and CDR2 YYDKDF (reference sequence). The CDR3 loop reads CATSRDPTGYRQETQYF. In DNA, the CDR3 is TGTGCCACCAGCAGGGACCCAACAGGGTACCGCCAAGAGACCCAGTACTTC.

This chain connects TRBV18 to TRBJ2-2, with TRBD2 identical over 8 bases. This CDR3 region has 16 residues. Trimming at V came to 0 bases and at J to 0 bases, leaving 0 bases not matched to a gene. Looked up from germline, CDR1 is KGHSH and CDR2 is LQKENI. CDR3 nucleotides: TGTGCCAGCTCACCACCGGGACTAGCGAACACCGGGGAGCTGTTTTTT. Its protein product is CASSPPGLANTGELFF.

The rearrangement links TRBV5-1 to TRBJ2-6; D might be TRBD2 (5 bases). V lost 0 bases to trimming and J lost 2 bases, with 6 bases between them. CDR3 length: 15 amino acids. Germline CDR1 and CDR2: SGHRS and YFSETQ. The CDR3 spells CASSLDGTGANVLTF. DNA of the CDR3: TGCGCCAGCAGCTTGGACGGGACTGGGGCCAACGTCCTGACTTTC.

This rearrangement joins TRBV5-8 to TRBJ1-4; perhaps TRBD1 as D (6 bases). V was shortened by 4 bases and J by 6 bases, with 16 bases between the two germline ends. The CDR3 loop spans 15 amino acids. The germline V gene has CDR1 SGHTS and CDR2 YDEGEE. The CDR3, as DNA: TGTGCCAGCAGCCTAAGCGGGGGCACCCATGAAAAACTGTTTTTT. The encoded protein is CASSLSGGTHEKLFF.

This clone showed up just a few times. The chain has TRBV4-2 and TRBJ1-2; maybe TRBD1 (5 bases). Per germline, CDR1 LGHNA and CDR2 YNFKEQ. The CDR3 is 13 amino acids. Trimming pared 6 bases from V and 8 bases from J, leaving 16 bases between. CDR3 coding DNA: TGTGCCAGCAGGCCCCGGGGGGGGTCGGGCTACACCTTC. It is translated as CASRPRGGSGYTF.

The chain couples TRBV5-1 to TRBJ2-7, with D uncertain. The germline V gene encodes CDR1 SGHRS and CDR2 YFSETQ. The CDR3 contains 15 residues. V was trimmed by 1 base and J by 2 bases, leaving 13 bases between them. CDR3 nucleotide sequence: TGCGCCAGCAGCTTGACGGCAGGCCAAACCTACGAGCAGTACTTC. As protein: CASSLTAGQTYEQYF.

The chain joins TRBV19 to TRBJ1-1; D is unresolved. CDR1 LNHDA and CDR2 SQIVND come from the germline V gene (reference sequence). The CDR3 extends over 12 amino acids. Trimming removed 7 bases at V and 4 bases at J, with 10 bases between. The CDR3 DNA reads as TGTGCCAGTACCGGTTTGAGCACTGAAGCTTTCTTT. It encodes CASTGLSTEAFF.

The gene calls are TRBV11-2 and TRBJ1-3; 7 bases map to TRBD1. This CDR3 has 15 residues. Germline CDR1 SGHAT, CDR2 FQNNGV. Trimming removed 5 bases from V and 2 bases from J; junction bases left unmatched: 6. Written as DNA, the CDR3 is TGTGCCAGCAGCGCGCGACAGGGAGCTGGAAACACCATATATTTT. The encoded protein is CASSARQGAGNTIYF. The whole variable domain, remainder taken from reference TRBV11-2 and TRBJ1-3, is EAGVAQSPRYKIIEKRQSVAFWCNPISGHATLYWYQQILGQGPKLLIQFQNNGVVDDSQLPKDRFSAERLKGVDSTLKIQPAKLEDSAVYLCASSARQGAGNTIYFGEGSWLTVV.

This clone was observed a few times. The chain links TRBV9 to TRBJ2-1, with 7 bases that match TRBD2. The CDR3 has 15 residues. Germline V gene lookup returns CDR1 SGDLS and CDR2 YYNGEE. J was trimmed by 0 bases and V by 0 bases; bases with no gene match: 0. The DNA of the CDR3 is TGTGCCAGCAGCGTAGGGACTAGCTCCTACAATGAGCAGTTCTTC. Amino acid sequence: CASSVGTSSYNEQFF.

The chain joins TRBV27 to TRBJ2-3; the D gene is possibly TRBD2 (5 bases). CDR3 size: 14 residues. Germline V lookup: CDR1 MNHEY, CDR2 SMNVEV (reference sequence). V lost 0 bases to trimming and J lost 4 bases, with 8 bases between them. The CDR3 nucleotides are TGTGCCAGCAGTTTATCGCGGGCCGCAGATACGCAGTATTTT. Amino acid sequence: CASSLSRAADTQYF.

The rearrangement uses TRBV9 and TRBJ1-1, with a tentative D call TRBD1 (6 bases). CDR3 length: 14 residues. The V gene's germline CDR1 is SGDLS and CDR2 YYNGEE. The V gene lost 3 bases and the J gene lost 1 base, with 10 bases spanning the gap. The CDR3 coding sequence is TGTGCCAGCAGCGGGGGACATTCGAACACTGAAGCTTTCTTT. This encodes CASSGGHSNTEAFF.

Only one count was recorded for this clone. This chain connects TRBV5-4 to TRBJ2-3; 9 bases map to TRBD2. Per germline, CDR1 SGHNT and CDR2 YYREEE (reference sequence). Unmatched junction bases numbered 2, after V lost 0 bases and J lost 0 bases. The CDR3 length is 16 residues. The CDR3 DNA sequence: TGTGCCAGCAGCTTGGCTAGCGGGACTAGCACAGATACGCAGTATTTT. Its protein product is CASSLASGTSTDTQYF.

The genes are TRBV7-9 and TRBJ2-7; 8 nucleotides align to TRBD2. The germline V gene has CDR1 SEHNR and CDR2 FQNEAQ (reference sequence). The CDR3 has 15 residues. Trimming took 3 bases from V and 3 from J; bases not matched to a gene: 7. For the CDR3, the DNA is TGTGCCAGCAGCTTTCAAACTAGCGGAAGCTACGAGCAGTACTTC. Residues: CASSFQTSGSYEQYF.

CDR3 sequence (DNA): TGTGCCAGCTCACCAAGGACTAGTTTCGGGAATGAGCAGTTCTTC. Translating it yields CASSPRTSFGNEQFF. The chain has TRBV18 and TRBJ2-1, with 7 bases fitting TRBD2. Trimming cost V 2 bases and J 7 bases; bases outside gene matches: 8. The CDR3 has 15 residues. Germline V gene sequence: CDR1 KGHSH, CDR2 LQKENI.

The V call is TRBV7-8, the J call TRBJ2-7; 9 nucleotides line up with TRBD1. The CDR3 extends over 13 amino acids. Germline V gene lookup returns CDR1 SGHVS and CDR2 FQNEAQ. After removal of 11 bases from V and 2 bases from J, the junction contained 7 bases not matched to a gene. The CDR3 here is CAAGDRVAYEQYF. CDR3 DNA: TGTGCCGCGGGGGACAGGGTAGCCTACGAGCAGTACTTC. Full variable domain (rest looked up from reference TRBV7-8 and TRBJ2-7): GAGVSQSPRYKVAKRGQDVALRCDPISGHVSLFWYQQALGQGPEFLTYFQNEAQLDKSGLPSDRFFAERPEGSVSTLKIQRTQQEDSAVYLCAAGDRVAYEQYFGPGTRLTVT.

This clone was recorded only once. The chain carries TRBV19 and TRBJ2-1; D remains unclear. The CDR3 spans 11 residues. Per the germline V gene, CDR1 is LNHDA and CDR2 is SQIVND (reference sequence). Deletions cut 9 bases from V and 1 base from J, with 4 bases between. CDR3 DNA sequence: TGTGCCAGCGGGTCCTACAATGAGCAGTTCTTC. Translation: CASGSYNEQFF.

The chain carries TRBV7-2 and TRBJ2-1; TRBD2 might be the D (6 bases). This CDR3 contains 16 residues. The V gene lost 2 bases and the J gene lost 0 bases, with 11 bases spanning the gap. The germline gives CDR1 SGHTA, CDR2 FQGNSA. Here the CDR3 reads CASSLKRVSSYNEQFF. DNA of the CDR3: TGTGCCAGCAGCTTAAAGCGGGTGAGCTCCTACAATGAGCAGTTCTTC.

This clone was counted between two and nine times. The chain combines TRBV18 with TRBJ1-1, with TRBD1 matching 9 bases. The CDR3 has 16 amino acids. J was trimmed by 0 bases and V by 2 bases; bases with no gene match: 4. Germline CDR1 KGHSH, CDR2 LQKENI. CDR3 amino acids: CASSPITGGMNTEAFF. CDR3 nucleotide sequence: TGTGCCAGCTCACCAATAACAGGGGGCATGAACACTGAAGCTTTCTTT.